In this sample, the clone carrying this TCR beta chain turned up once. Its antigen remains unidentified. These data originate in a study of vaccination effects on CD4 cells after COVID-19. Turning to the study itself: Every well got around 1.9 million PBMC, which were grown with around 11 IU/ml IL-2 and 8.5 to 10 ug/ml peptides. Study-wide results and caveats: There were few convalescent patients in the study and no early post-infection timepoints.

CDR3 length equals 15 residues. The germline V gene has CDR1 SGHDT and CDR2 YYEEEE. V dropped 1 base and J dropped 1 base, with 10 bases sitting between them. The assay was immunoSEQ multiplex PCR, and TCRdb's table has in-frame clones only and misses some. The table lists around 40,000 clones, around 63% of them singletons. Having been cultured for ten to eleven days, the cells underwent CD4+ T cell isolation. In the vaccine recipients, nucleocapsid antibodies were negative and there was no prior SARS-CoV-2 infection. It was on days 3 and 7 that half the medium was replaced with IL-2 medium. This sequence joins TRBV5-6 and TRBJ2-3; tentative D call: TRBD2 (6 bases). The sequencing used CD4+ T cells from PBMCs cultured without peptide, collected before COVID-19 vaccination. The sequence was obtained from a human donor who received a COVID-19 vaccine. The CDR3 bases are TGTGCCAGCAGCTTGCCGGGAGAAGGCACAGATACGCAGTATTTT. Translating it yields CASSLPGEGTDTQYF.